One and the same sample provided the 20 T cell receptor beta chains below, sequenced in a study of T cell responses to AZD1222 COVID-19 vaccine. The assay was immunoSEQ multiplex PCR, and TCRdb's table has in-frame clones only and misses some. The table lists approximately 180,000 clones, 92% of them singletons. The input for sequencing was peripheral blood, taken on day 0 of AZD1222 vaccination. All receptors come from an adult in good health.

This chain's CDR3 is CSVEDNGDEQFF. The CDR3 region has the DNA TGCAGCGTTGAAGATAATGGGGATGAGCAGTTCTTC. The gene calls are TRBV29-1 and TRBJ2-1, with D unresolved. CDR1 is SQVTM and CDR2 is ANQGSEA in the germline V gene. CDR3 length equals 12 residues. V lost 0 bases and J lost 8, with 8 bases in between.

The V and J genes are TRBV28 and TRBJ1-1, with a tentative D call TRBD1 (5 bases). V was trimmed by 5 bases and J by 0 bases, leaving 13 bases between them. There are 15 residues in the CDR3. Germline lookup yields CDR1 MDHEN and CDR2 SYDVKM. The CDR3 DNA is TGTGCCAGCAGTCGCACCGACAGTTTGAACACTGAAGCTTTCTTT. The encoded protein is CASSRTDSLNTEAFF. The full variable domain, with the rest looked up from reference TRBV28 and TRBJ1-1, is DVKVTQSSRYLVKRTGEKVFLECVQDMDHENMFWYRQDPGLGLRLIYFSYDVKMKEKGDIPEGYSVSREKKERFSLILESASTNQTSMYLCASSRTDSLNTEAFFGQGTRLTVV.

V is TRBV30 and J is TRBJ2-7; possibly TRBD1 for D (5 bases). V shed 0 bases and J shed 3 bases, with 6 bases lying between them. Germline V gene data show CDR1 as GTSNPN and CDR2 as SVGIG (reference sequence). This CDR3 has 12 residues. This CDR3 reads CAWSVQVYEQYF. The CDR3 nucleotides read TGTGCCTGGAGTGTACAGGTCTACGAGCAGTACTTC.

This rearrangement joins TRBV19 to TRBJ1-5; D possibly corresponds to TRBD1 (6 bases). The germline V gene has CDR1 LNHDA and CDR2 SQIVND (reference sequence). The CDR3 length is 15 residues. The V and J ends lost 2 bases and 4 bases respectively, with 12 bases between them. The CDR3 spells CASSITDRKNQPQHF. The CDR3 DNA reads as TGTGCCAGTAGTATAACCGACAGGAAGAATCAGCCCCAGCATTTT.

V and J are TRBV5-5 and TRBJ1-2; a possible D gene is TRBD1 (5 bases). Germline loops: CDR1 SGHKS, CDR2 YYEKEE (reference sequence). This CDR3 has 14 residues. Trimming took off 1 base at V and 4 bases at J, with 11 bases between the two ends. The CDR3 region has the DNA TGTGCCAGCAGCTTGAATCAGGGAGCCTATGGCTACACCTTC. It yields the protein CASSLNQGAYGYTF.

V and J are TRBV7-8 and TRBJ2-1, with 9 bases identical to TRBD2. This CDR3 region has 14 residues. Germline values: CDR1 SGHVS, CDR2 FQNEAQ. The trim removed 6 bases at V and 7 bases at J, leaving 7 bases unmatched. The chain's CDR3 is CASRVAGERNEQFF. Written as DNA, the CDR3 is TGTGCCAGCAGAGTAGCGGGGGAAAGGAATGAGCAGTTCTTC.

The V gene is TRBV28, the J gene TRBJ1-5, with a possible D match to TRBD1 (6 bases). V was cut by 6 bases and J by 11 bases, with 23 bases left in between. The CDR3 length is 15 residues. Germline V gene sequence: CDR1 MDHEN, CDR2 SYDVKM. The CDR3 spells CASSPNGGGVRSQHF. The CDR3, as DNA: TGTGCCAGCAGCCCCAACGGGGGCGGAGTGAGGTCCCAGCATTTT.

The V gene is TRBV7-9, the J gene TRBJ2-7, with TRBD2 as a possible D gene (7 bases). This CDR3 is built from 13 residues. Deletions cut 5 bases from V and 6 bases from J, with 14 bases between. The germline V gene has CDR1 SEHNR and CDR2 FQNEAQ (reference sequence). In DNA form, the CDR3 reads TGTGCCAGCAGCCCGCCGCGGGGGCGCGAGCAGTACTTC. Translating gives CASSPPRGREQYF.

The chain employs TRBV28 and TRBJ1-2; D remains ambiguous. The V gene's germline CDR1 is MDHEN and CDR2 SYDVKM. CDR3 length: 13 residues. V was clipped by 2 bases and J by 3 bases, with 7 bases between them. The CDR3 DNA is TGTGCCAGCAGTTTACCGGCAGACTATGGCTACACCTTC. Protein: CASSLPADYGYTF.

In regard to this clone: Other nucleotide sequences in the sample specify the same CDR3. The gene calls are TRBV5-1 and TRBJ1-3, with D possibly being TRBD1 (5 bases). Germline V lookup: CDR1 SGHRS, CDR2 YFSETQ. CDR3 length: 15 residues. With 2 bases removed from V and 0 bases from J, the gap between germline ends came to 9 bases. The CDR3 sequence is CASSLDSGSGNTIYF. The CDR3, as DNA: TGCGCCAGCAGCTTAGACAGCGGCTCTGGAAACACCATATATTTT.

The V and J genes are TRBV5-1 and TRBJ1-4; D uncertain. V dropped 3 bases and J dropped 0 bases, with 15 bases sitting between them. CDR3 length: 17 amino acids. In germline, CDR1 is SGHRS, CDR2 YFSETQ. As DNA, the CDR3 is TGCGCCAGCAGCTCCCAAGGAGTCGGTGCAACTAATGAAAAACTGTTTTTT. Its translation: CASSSQGVGATNEKLFF.

In its sample, this clone was seen once. The V and J genes are TRBV28 and TRBJ2-1; D perhaps matches TRBD2 (6 bases). Looked up from germline, CDR1 is MDHEN and CDR2 is SYDVKM. The V end was cut by 5 bases, the J end by 6 bases, with 11 bases between. The CDR3 is 13 amino acids. This chain's CDR3 is CASSPGDFNEQFF. The CDR3, as DNA: TGTGCCAGCAGTCCCGGGGACTTCAATGAGCAGTTCTTC.

The table lists this clone with a few counts. V and J are TRBV4-2 and TRBJ2-1; maybe TRBD2 (6 bases). The V gene's germline CDR1 is LGHNA and CDR2 YNFKEQ. V was clipped by 0 bases and J by 0 bases, with 9 bases between them. The CDR3 runs 16 residues. The CDR3 DNA is TGTGCCAGCAGCCAAGATGGGGGGAGCTCCTACAATGAGCAGTTCTTC. Translated: CASSQDGGSSYNEQFF.

A single count supports this clone. The rearrangement links TRBV27 to TRBJ1-2, with D uncertain. The CDR3 has 13 residues. Trimming removed 4 bases at V and 4 bases at J, with 10 bases between. The V gene's germline CDR1 is MNHEY and CDR2 SMNVEV (reference sequence). The CDR3 region has the DNA TGTGCCAGCAGTTACTCTCCGGGCTATGGCTACACCTTC. It is translated as CASSYSPGYGYTF.

This rearrangement joins TRBV19 to TRBJ1-1; TRBD1 aligns across 9 bases. Germline CDR1 LNHDA, CDR2 SQIVND (reference sequence). With 4 bases clipped from V and 14 bases from J, the junction kept 11 bases outside the gene matches. The CDR3 extends over 13 amino acids. CDR3 region: CASSTTVQGAFFF. DNA of the CDR3: TGTGCCAGTAGTACAACCGTACAGGGGGCTTTCTTCTTT.

This chain uses TRBV7-2 with TRBJ2-2, with TRBD2 matching over 7 bases. Losses at the gene ends were 6 bases for V and 6 bases for J; bases not matched to a gene: 10. Germline-derived CDR1 and CDR2 are SGHTA and FQGNSA. The CDR3 has 15 amino acids. Here the CDR3 reads CASRFFAGVPGELFF. The CDR3 region has the DNA TGTGCCAGCAGGTTTTTCGCGGGAGTGCCCGGGGAGCTGTTTTTT.

This clone occurred once. The chain recombines TRBV9 with TRBJ2-2; no firm D call. Germline assignment: CDR1 SGDLS and CDR2 YYNGEE. The CDR3 sequence is 13 residues long. Trimming shortened V by 0 bases and J by 5 bases, and 5 bases separated the two germline ends. CDR3 sequence reads: CASSVASTGELFF. In DNA form, the CDR3 reads TGTGCCAGCAGCGTAGCAAGTACCGGGGAGCTGTTTTTT.

This sequence joins TRBV6-2 or TRBV6-3 and TRBJ1-1, with no clear D. CDR3 length: 11 residues. Per germline, CDR1 MNHEY and CDR2 SVGEGT. Trimming removed 2 bases from V and 11 bases from J, with 9 bases in between. The CDR3 here is CASSYGGDAFF. CDR3 sequence (DNA): TGTGCCAGCAGTTACGGTGGAGATGCTTTCTTT.

The chain is built from TRBV5-1 and TRBJ1-1, with unresolved D. The length of the CDR3 is 15 residues. Trimming cost V 3 bases and J 3 bases, with 15 bases left between them. Germline lookup yields CDR1 SGHRS and CDR2 YFSETQ. In nucleotides, the CDR3 is TGCGCCAGCAGCTCGCCCCTAGGGCGAGACACTGAAGCTTTCTTT. This translates into CASSSPLGRDTEAFF.

The chain employs TRBV18 and TRBJ2-5, with D possibly being TRBD1 or TRBD2 (5 bases each). Trimming removed 3 bases at V and 4 bases at J, with 24 bases between. CDR3 size: 18 residues. CDR1 KGHSH and CDR2 LQKENI come from the germline V gene. The CDR3 is CASSPYLDKSSGGETQYF. Written as DNA, the CDR3 is TGTGCCAGCTCACCTTACCTGGACAAGTCGAGTGGGGGAGAGACCCAGTACTTC.